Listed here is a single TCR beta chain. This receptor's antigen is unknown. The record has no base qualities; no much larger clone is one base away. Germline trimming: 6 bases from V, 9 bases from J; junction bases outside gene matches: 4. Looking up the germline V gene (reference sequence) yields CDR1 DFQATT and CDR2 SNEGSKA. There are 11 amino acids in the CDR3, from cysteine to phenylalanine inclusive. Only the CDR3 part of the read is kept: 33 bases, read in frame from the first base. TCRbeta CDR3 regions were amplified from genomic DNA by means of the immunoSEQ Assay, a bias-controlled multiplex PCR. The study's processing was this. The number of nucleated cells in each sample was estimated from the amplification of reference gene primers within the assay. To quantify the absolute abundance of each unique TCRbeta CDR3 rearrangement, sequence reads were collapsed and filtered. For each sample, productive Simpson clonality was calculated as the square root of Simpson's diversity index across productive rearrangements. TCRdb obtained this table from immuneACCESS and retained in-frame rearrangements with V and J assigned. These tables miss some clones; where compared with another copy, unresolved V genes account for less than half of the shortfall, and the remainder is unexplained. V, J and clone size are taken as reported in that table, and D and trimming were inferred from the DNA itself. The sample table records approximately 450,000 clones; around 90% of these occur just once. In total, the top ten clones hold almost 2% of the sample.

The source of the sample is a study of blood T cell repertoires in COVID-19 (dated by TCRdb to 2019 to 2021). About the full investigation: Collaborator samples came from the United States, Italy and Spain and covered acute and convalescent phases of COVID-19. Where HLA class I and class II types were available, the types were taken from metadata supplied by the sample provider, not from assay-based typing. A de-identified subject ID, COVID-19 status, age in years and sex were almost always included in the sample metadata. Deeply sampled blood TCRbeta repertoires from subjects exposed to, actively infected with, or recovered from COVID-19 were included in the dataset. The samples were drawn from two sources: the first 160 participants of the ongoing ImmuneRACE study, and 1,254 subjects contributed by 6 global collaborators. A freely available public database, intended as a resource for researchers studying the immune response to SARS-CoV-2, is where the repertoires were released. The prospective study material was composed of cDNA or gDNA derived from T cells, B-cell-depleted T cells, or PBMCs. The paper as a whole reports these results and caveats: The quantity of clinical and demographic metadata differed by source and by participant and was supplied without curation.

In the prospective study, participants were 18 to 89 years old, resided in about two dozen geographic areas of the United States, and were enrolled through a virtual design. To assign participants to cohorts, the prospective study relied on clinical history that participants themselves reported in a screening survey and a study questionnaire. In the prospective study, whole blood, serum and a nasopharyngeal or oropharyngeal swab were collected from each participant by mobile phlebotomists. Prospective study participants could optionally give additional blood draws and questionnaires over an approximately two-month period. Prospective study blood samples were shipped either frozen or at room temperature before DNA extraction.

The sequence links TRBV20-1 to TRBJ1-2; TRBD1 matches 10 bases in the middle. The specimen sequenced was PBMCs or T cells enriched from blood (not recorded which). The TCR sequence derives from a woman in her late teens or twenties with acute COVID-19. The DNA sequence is TGCAGTGCGGGGACAGGGGACAGCTACACCTTC. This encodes CSAGTGDSYTF.